This entry lists 24 T cell receptor beta chains sequenced from one sample in a study of T cell changes during pregnancy in multiple sclerosis. Clones were read by immunoSEQ multiplex PCR, and TCRdb kept only the in-frame ones, dropping some. The sample holds 50,000 to 70,000 clones; 91% are singletons and the top ten take about 2.2%. Sequencing used peripheral blood, obtained in the third trimester of pregnancy. The receptors come from a female donor in good health, enrolled as a control in a pregnancy study.

This rearrangement joins TRBV5-5 to TRBJ2-5; 10 bases align to TRBD1. Germline values: CDR1 SGHKS, CDR2 YYEKEE (reference sequence). The length of the CDR3 is 18 residues. With V trimmed by 1 base and J by 2 bases, 11 bases remained unmatched. In nucleotides, the CDR3 is TGTGCCAGCAGCTTGTGGGGGGACAGGGGTTTGGGGCAAGAGACCCAGTACTTC. Residues: CASSLWGDRGLGQETQYF.

This clone has more than one count but fewer than ten. The gene calls are TRBV4-2 and TRBJ2-1; TRBD2 matches 9 bases. Germline loops: CDR1 LGHNA, CDR2 YNFKEQ. Trimming at V came to 1 base and at J to 6 bases, leaving 10 bases not matched to a gene. This CDR3 has 17 residues. The CDR3 DNA reads as TGTGCCAGCAGCCAAGGGCATAGCGGGAGCGCCTCCAATGAGCAGTTCTTC. Its translation: CASSQGHSGSASNEQFF.

This clone has just one count. The genes are TRBV19 and TRBJ1-3, with 9 bases aligning to TRBD1. The V gene's germline CDR1 is LNHDA and CDR2 SQIVND (reference sequence). The CDR3 consists of 18 residues. Unmatched junction bases numbered 14, after V lost 4 bases and J lost 4 bases. The CDR3 here is CASSRGQGGLLIGNTIYF. The DNA of the CDR3 is TGTGCCAGTAGTAGGGGACAGGGAGGACTACTCATCGGAAACACCATATATTTT.

The chain links TRBV10-3 to TRBJ2-7, with a weak D call TRBD1 (6 bases). The V gene's germline CDR1 is ENHRY and CDR2 SYGVKD. V was pared by 4 bases and J by 6 bases, with 13 bases between. This CDR3 comprises 13 residues. As DNA, the CDR3 is TGTGCCATCAGTGCGAAACAGGGCGGCGAGCAGTACTTC. As protein: CAISAKQGGEQYF.

The gene calls are TRBV18 and TRBJ1-1; 10 bases match TRBD1. Germline V gives CDR1 KGHSH, CDR2 LQKENI. V shed 3 bases, J shed 6 bases, and the junction held 4 bases outside the gene matches. The CDR3 runs to 14 residues. The CDR3 protein is CASSPDRGRSEAFF. The CDR3 region has the DNA TGTGCCAGCTCACCCGACAGGGGGCGTTCTGAAGCTTTCTTT.

This clone was seen a few times. The CDR3 nucleotides are TGTGCCAGTAGTGGGGACACCAACACTGAAGCTTTCTTT. Its protein is CASSGDTNTEAFF. The rearrangement uses TRBV19 and TRBJ1-1; D possibly corresponds to TRBD1 (6 bases). This CDR3 spans 13 amino acids. CDR1 and CDR2 from the germline V gene are LNHDA and SQIVND (reference sequence). The V and J ends lost 5 bases and 2 bases respectively, with 9 bases between them.

The chain is built from TRBV29-1 and TRBJ1-1, with 11 bases fitting TRBD1. Germline values: CDR1 SQVTM, CDR2 ANQGSEA. The V segment lost 0 bases and the J segment 6 bases; nucleotides outside the gene matches: 3. The CDR3 runs to 14 residues. The CDR3 loop reads CSVEDLGQGAEAFF. The CDR3 nucleotides read TGCAGCGTTGAAGATCTGGGACAGGGGGCTGAAGCTTTCTTT.

The chain links TRBV15 to TRBJ1-1, with TRBD1 matching 8 bases. Germline CDR1 and CDR2: LNHNV and YYDKDF (reference sequence). V gave up 1 base and J gave up 6 bases; unmatched junction bases: 7. The CDR3 spans 15 residues. CDR3 DNA sequence: TGTGCCACCAGCAGAGGACAGGGGTACAACGCTGAAGCTTTCTTT. Amino acid sequence: CATSRGQGYNAEAFF.

V usage is TRBV27 and J usage is TRBJ2-7; D is perhaps TRBD2 (6 bases). CDR3 size: 13 residues. The germline V and J ends were trimmed by 3 bases and 7 bases, with 13 bases remaining between them. Germline-derived CDR1 and CDR2 are MNHEY and SMNVEV (reference sequence). For the CDR3, the DNA is TGTGCCAGCAGTTTTGGCGGGGCCCCAGAGCAGTACTTC. It codes for CASSFGGAPEQYF.

The chain is built from TRBV28 and TRBJ1-2; 8 bases match TRBD1. With V trimmed by 6 bases and J by 7 bases, 7 bases remained unmatched. Germline CDR1 MDHEN, CDR2 SYDVKM. The CDR3 runs to 13 residues. The CDR3: CASSYLRGRGYTF. In DNA form, the CDR3 reads TGTGCCAGCAGCTACCTCAGGGGGCGTGGCTACACCTTC.

This chain connects TRBV30 to TRBJ2-7; D unresolved. Germline V gene lookup returns CDR1 GTSNPN and CDR2 SVGIG (reference sequence). V lost 0 bases, J lost 9 bases, and 9 bases lay in between. The CDR3 runs 11 residues. The CDR3 spells CAWSVSPGQYF. The CDR3 nucleotides are TGTGCCTGGAGTGTGTCACCGGGGCAGTACTTC.

The chain couples TRBV7-2 to TRBJ2-3, with D maybe TRBD2 (5 bases). The V gene's germline CDR1 is SGHTA and CDR2 FQGNSA. Trimming cost V 1 base and J 1 base, with 12 bases left between them. The CDR3 covers 16 residues. DNA of the CDR3: TGTGCCAGCAGCTTAGGTCAGAGCGGAGGCACAGATACGCAGTATTTT. This encodes CASSLGQSGGTDTQYF.

This chain joins TRBV19 and TRBJ2-7; TRBD2 matches at 9 bases. The CDR3 has 14 residues. Germline V lookup: CDR1 LNHDA, CDR2 SQIVND (reference sequence). Trimming cost V 4 bases and J 2 bases; bases outside gene matches: 3. The CDR3 reads CASSRLAEPYEQYF. CDR3 nucleotides: TGTGCCAGTAGTAGACTAGCGGAACCCTACGAGCAGTACTTC.

The rearrangement links TRBV6-5 to TRBJ2-1, with TRBD1 as a possible D gene (6 bases). This CDR3 region has 13 residues. The V gene's germline CDR1 is MNHEY and CDR2 SVGAGI. V was trimmed by 0 bases and J by 14 bases, leaving 14 bases between them. The CDR3 DNA sequence: TGTGCCAGCAGTTACTCACAGACGGACAGCGAGTTCTTC. Its protein product is CASSYSQTDSEFF.

This chain joins TRBV7-9 and TRBJ2-7, with TRBD1 matching over 7 bases. CDR1 is SEHNR and CDR2 is FQNEAQ in the germline V gene (reference sequence). The trim removed 4 bases at V and 2 bases at J, leaving 5 bases unmatched. The CDR3 runs to 14 residues. The CDR3 region is CASSSGTAAYEQYF. In DNA, the CDR3 is TGTGCCAGCAGCTCCGGGACAGCCGCCTACGAGCAGTACTTC.

CDR3 in DNA: TGCGCCAGCAGCCCTGGACAGGGCGATCAGCCCCAGCATTTT. It is translated as CASSPGQGDQPQHF. The chain recombines TRBV10-1 with TRBJ1-5, with 8 bases that match TRBD1. With 6 bases clipped from V and 5 bases from J, the junction kept 6 bases outside the gene matches. The CDR3 is 14 residues long. The V gene's germline CDR1 is WNHNN and CDR2 SYGVQD (reference sequence).

This clone was picked up one time. The rearrangement links TRBV19 to TRBJ2-1, with TRBD1 identical over 8 bases. The CDR3 sequence is 17 residues long. Germline V gene sequence: CDR1 LNHDA, CDR2 SQIVND (reference sequence). Unmatched junction bases numbered 11, after V lost 4 bases and J lost 3 bases. CDR3 sequence reads: CASSTYRQGINYNEQFF. As DNA, the CDR3 is TGTGCCAGTAGTACCTATCGACAGGGGATTAACTACAATGAGCAGTTCTTC.

V gene TRBV5-4 combines with J gene TRBJ2-3; 7 bases line up with TRBD1. V dropped 0 bases and J dropped 0; count of bases not matched to a gene: 4. The V gene's germline CDR1 is SGHNT and CDR2 YYREEE (reference sequence). This CDR3 spans 16 amino acids. CDR3 sequence reads: CASSLVKGASTDTQYF. CDR3 nucleotides: TGTGCCAGCAGCTTGGTCAAGGGGGCGAGCACAGATACGCAGTATTTT.

The chain uses TRBV27 and TRBJ2-5; TRBD2 aligns across 9 bases. With V trimmed by 0 bases and J by 3 bases, 5 bases remained unmatched. The V gene's germline CDR1 is MNHEY and CDR2 SMNVEV (reference sequence). The CDR3 sequence is 16 residues long. The CDR3 coding sequence is TGTGCCAGCAGTTTATCCTTAGCGGGGGTAGAAGAGACCCAGTACTTC. It yields the protein CASSLSLAGVEETQYF.

The chain employs TRBV7-3 and TRBJ1-2; possible D gene TRBD1, 6 bases. The CDR3 sequence is 14 residues long. V was trimmed by 1 base and J by 8 bases, leaving 14 bases between them. Per the germline V gene, CDR1 is SGHTA and CDR2 is FQGTGA. CDR3 nucleotide sequence: TGTGCCAGCAGCTTAATTCCAGGGGCAGGGGGCTACACCTTC. This encodes CASSLIPGAGGYTF.

This clone showed up just a few times. The chain carries TRBV7-9 and TRBJ2-3; D is possibly TRBD2 (5 bases). The CDR3 consists of 14 residues. V was cut by 4 bases and J by 0 bases, with 8 bases left in between. Per germline, CDR1 SEHNR and CDR2 FQNEAQ (reference sequence). CDR3 in amino acids: CASSSRLSTDTQYF. In DNA form, the CDR3 reads TGTGCCAGCAGCTCCAGACTAAGCACAGATACGCAGTATTTT.

The rearrangement uses TRBV28 and TRBJ1-5; 9 nucleotides match TRBD1. CDR3 length: 14 residues. After removal of 5 bases from V and 6 bases from J, the junction contained 5 bases not matched to a gene. The V gene's germline CDR1 is MDHEN and CDR2 SYDVKM. DNA for the CDR3: TGTGCCAGCAGTCCTGGGACAGGGACTCAGCCCCAGCATTTT. Amino acids: CASSPGTGTQPQHF. Supplemented by reference TRBV28 and TRBJ1-5, the full variable domain reads DVKVTQSSRYLVKRTGEKVFLECVQDMDHENMFWYRQDPGLGLRLIYFSYDVKMKEKGDIPEGYSVSREKKERFSLILESASTNQTSMYLCASSPGTGTQPQHFGDGTRLSIL.

J is TRBJ1-1 and V is TRBV6-5; 7 bases fit TRBD1. Looked up from germline, CDR1 is MNHEY and CDR2 is SVGAGI. The CDR3 spans 14 residues. The V segment lost 6 bases and the J segment 7 bases; nucleotides outside the gene matches: 11. CDR3 bases: TGTGCCAGCAGCCCCGGACAGGCCGTCCGTGAAGCTTTCTTT. Residues: CASSPGQAVREAFF.

The V and J genes are TRBV27 and TRBJ2-3; TRBD2 matches at 7 bases. There are 15 residues in the CDR3. From germline, CDR1 is MNHEY and CDR2 SMNVEV (reference sequence). J lost 2 bases, V lost 4 bases, and 6 bases had no gene match. The CDR3 region has the DNA TGTGCCAGCAGTTGGGGGGGTAGAAACACAGATACGCAGTATTTT. Residues: CASSWGGRNTDTQYF.